This TCR beta chain was observed in a study of blood T cell repertoires in COVID-19 (dated by TCRdb to 2018 to 2021). Turning to the overall study: Collaborator samples came from the United States, Italy and Spain and covered acute and convalescent phases of COVID-19. The sample metadata nearly always contained a de-identified subject ID, COVID-19 status, age in years and sex. Where HLA class I and class II types were available, the types were taken from metadata supplied by the sample provider, not from assay-based typing. Samples were obtained from the ongoing ImmuneRACE study (first 160 participants) and from about 1,300 subjects provided by 6 global collaborators. The repertoires were released in a freely available public database intended as a resource for research on the immune response to SARS-CoV-2. The material from the prospective study consisted of cDNA or gDNA derived from T cells, B-cell-depleted T cells, or PBMCs. Subjects who had been exposed to COVID-19, were actively infected with it, or had recovered from it provided the deeply sampled blood TCRbeta repertoires that made up the dataset.

What the study reported, not specific to this receptor: The amount of clinical and demographic metadata varied by source and participant and was provided uncurated.

In the prospective study, participants were about 18 to 95 years old, resided in under 30 geographic areas of the United States, and were enrolled through a virtual design. To assign participants to cohorts, the prospective study relied on clinical history that participants themselves reported in a screening survey and a study questionnaire. ImmuneRACE Cohort 3 recovered participants were defined by two consecutive negative NP/OP PCR tests, healthcare professional clearance, or symptom resolution. Mobile phlebotomists in the prospective study collected whole blood, serum and a nasopharyngeal or oropharyngeal swab from every participant. Participants in the prospective study had the option to provide additional blood draws and questionnaires over a roughly 2-month period. Blood samples from the prospective study were shipped frozen or at room temperature prior to DNA extraction. TCRbeta CDR3 regions were amplified from genomic DNA by means of the immunoSEQ Assay, a bias-controlled multiplex PCR. Concerning the study's data processing: The number of nucleated cells in each sample was estimated by amplification of reference gene primers within the assay. To quantify the absolute abundance of each unique TCRbeta CDR3 rearrangement, sequence reads were collapsed and filtered. For each sample, productive Simpson clonality was calculated as the square root of Simpson's diversity index over productive rearrangements. TCRdb carries this immuneACCESS record with in-frame sequences only. Its versions omit some clonotypes, under half of them owing to an unresolved V gene in the studies checked, with the rest unexplained. V and J calls and clone size are those listed in that table; D and trimming were worked out from the DNA. The sample table contains roughly 150,000 clones; only one count was recorded for roughly 84% of them. Roughly 8% of the sample goes to the ten largest clones.

This clone was seen only once. Its antigen is unknown. Base quality data are lacking; no much larger clone is found one base away. CDR1 is given as LGHDT and CDR2 as YNNKEL, both from the germline V gene (reference sequence). At the junction V is shortened by 1 base and J by 2 bases, with 11 bases in between. CDR3 length: 16 amino acids, cysteine to phenylalanine. Kept here is only the CDR3 DNA, which spans 48 bases and is read in frame from base 1. The sequence links TRBV3-1 (or the pseudogene TRBV3-2) to TRBJ2-2; 6 matching bases give a weak D call of TRBD2. The material sequenced was PBMCs or T cells enriched from blood (not recorded which). The source of this sequence is a woman aged 45-60 years who had recovered from COVID-19. The nucleotides read TGTGCCAGCAGCCAAGCGGGACTCCTTAACACCGGGGAGCTGTTTTTT. It translates to CASSQAGLLNTGELFF.